Reported below is one T cell receptor (beta chain). This CDR3 is built from 15 residues. Trimming took 5 bases from V and 2 from J, leaving 11 bases between them. Germline V lookup: CDR1 SGHRS, CDR2 YFSETQ. This specimen comes from a study of blood T cell repertoires in COVID-19. As for the study in general: Whether acute or convalescent, the COVID-19 samples came from the United States, Italy and Spain. T cells, B-cell-depleted T cells, or PBMCs supplied cDNA or gDNA.

Patients from Seattle were sampled longitudinally, starting during active infection. Authors' processing steps: The authors estimated nucleated cell counts from reference gene primer amplification. Sequenced by immunoSEQ multiplex PCR; TCRdb stores in-frame clones only, minus some. The DNA gave D and trimming, while V, J and clone size come from that table. The sample consists of some 260,000 clones, approximately 88% of them appearing once. The rearrangement joins TRBV5-1 to TRBJ2-6; a possible D gene is TRBD1 (6 bases). The specimen sequenced was peripheral blood. The sequence was collected from a woman aged 25 to 39 with COVID-19, enrolled during active disease. CDR3 nucleotide sequence: TGCGCCAGCAGTGCAGGGGAGACTGGGGCCAACGTCCTGACTTTC. Its protein product is CASSAGETGANVLTF.